The clone carrying this T cell receptor (beta chain) was recorded a few times. Unique molecular identifiers were incorporated during preparation of the TCRbeta library. TCRdb ran MiXCR on the PCR reads and lists one entry per CDR3 protein. The sample records about 830,000 distinct CDR3 sequences, about 16% being singletons. This entry belongs to a study of T-cell reconstitution after alpha-beta-depleted transplantation in children. This CDR3 spans 13 amino acids. V was clipped by 5 bases and J by 10 bases; unmatched bases: 9. Germline CDR1 reads DFQATT; CDR2 reads SNEGSKA (reference sequence). This TCR was recovered from a male patient between 5 and 17 years old who had a stem cell transplant for acute lymphoblastic leukemia, so the T cells may come from the graft donor. Sequenced material: PBMCs, mostly from graft donor cells, taken 360 days after TCRalphabeta/CD19-depleted stem cell transplant. This chain links TRBV20-1 with TRBJ2-1, with 9 bases aligning to TRBD2. This CDR3 is CSAGTSSRGEQFF. In DNA form, the CDR3 reads TGCAGTGCTGGGACTAGCTCCCGGGGGGAGCAGTTCTTC.